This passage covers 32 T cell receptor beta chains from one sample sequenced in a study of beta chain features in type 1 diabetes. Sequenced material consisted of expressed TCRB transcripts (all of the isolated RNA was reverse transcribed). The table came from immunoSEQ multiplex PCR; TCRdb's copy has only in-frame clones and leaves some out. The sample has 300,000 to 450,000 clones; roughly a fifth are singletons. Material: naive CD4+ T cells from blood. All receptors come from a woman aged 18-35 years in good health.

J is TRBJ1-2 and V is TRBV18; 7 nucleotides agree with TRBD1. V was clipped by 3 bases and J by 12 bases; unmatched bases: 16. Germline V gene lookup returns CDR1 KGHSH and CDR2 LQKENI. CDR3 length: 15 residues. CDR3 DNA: TGTGCCAGCTCACCCCAAGACAGGGTAATCCATCTCCACACCTTC. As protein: CASSPQDRVIHLHTF. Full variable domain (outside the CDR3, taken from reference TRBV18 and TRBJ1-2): NAGVMQNPRHLVRRRGQEARLRCSPMKGHSHVYWYRQLPEEGLKFMVYLQKENIIDESGMPKERFSAEFPKEGPSILRIQQVVRGDSAAYFCASSPQDRVIHLHTFGSGTRLTVV.

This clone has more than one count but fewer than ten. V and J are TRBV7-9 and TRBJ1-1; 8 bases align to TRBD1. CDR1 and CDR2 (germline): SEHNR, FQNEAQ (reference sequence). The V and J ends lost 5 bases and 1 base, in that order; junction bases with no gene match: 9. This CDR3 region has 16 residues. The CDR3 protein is CASSPRDRSRNTEAFF. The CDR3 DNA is TGTGCCAGCAGCCCCAGGGACAGGTCAAGGAACACTGAAGCTTTCTTT.

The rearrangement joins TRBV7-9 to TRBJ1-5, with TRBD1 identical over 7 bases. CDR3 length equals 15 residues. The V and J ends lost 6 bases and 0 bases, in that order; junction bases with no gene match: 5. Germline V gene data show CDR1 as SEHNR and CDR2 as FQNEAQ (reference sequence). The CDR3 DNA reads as TGTGCCAGCAGTCCCGGACAGGATAGCAATCAGCCCCAGCATTTT. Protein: CASSPGQDSNQPQHF. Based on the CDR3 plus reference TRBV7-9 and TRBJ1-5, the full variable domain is DTGVSQNPRHKITKRGQNVTFRCDPISEHNRLYWYRQTLGQGPEFLTYFQNEAQLEKSRLLSDRFSAERPKGSFSTLEIQRTEQGDSAMYLCASSPGQDSNQPQHFGDGTRLSIL.

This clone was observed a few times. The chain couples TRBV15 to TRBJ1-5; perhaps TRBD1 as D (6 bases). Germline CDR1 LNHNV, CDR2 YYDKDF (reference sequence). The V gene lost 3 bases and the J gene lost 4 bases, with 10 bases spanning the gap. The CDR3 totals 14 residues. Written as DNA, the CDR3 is TGTGCCACCAGCAGCATACAGGGAAATCAGCCCCAGCATTTT. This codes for CATSSIQGNQPQHF.

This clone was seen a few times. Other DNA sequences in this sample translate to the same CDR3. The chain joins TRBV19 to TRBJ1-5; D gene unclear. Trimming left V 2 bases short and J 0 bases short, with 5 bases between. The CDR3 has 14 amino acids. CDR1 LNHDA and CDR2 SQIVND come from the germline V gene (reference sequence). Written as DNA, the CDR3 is TGTGCCAGTAGTATAACGGGTAGCAATCAGCCCCAGCATTTT. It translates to CASSITGSNQPQHF. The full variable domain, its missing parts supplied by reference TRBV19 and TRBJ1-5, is DGGITQSPKYLFRKEGQNVTLSCEQNLNHDAMYWYRQDPGQGLRLIYYSQIVNDFQKGDIAEGYSVSREKKESFPLTVTSAQKNPTAFYLCASSITGSNQPQHFGDGTRLSIL.

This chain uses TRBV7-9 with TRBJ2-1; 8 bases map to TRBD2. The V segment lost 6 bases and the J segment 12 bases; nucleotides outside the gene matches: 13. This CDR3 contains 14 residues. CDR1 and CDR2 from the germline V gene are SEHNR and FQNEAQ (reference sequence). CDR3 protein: CASRATSGLRGQFF. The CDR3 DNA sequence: TGTGCCAGCAGGGCCACTAGCGGCCTTCGCGGGCAGTTCTTC.

The CDR3 DNA follows: TGTGCCAGCAGCTCAACAGGGTTTGTCTACACCTTC. It yields the protein CASSSTGFVYTF. The rearrangement joins TRBV7-9 to TRBJ1-2; D possibly corresponds to TRBD1 (6 bases). The CDR3 length is 12 residues. The germline V and J ends were trimmed by 4 bases and 10 bases, with 13 bases remaining between them. Germline-derived CDR1 and CDR2 are SEHNR and FQNEAQ (reference sequence). The full variable domain, with the rest looked up from reference TRBV7-9 and TRBJ1-2, is DTGVSQNPRHKITKRGQNVTFRCDPISEHNRLYWYRQTLGQGPEFLTYFQNEAQLEKSRLLSDRFSAERPKGSFSTLEIQRTEQGDSAMYLCASSSTGFVYTFGSGTRLTVV.

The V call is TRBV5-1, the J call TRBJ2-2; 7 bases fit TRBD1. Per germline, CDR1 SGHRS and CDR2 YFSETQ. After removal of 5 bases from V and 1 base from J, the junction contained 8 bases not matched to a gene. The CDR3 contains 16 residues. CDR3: CASRDGDSLNTGELFF. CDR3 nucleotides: TGCGCCAGCAGGGATGGGGACAGCCTGAACACCGGGGAGCTGTTTTTT.

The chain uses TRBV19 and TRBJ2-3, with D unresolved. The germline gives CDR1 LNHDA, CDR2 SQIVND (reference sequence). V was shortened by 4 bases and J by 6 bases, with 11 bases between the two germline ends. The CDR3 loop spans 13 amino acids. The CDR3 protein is CASSTSPADTQYF. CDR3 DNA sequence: TGTGCCAGTAGTACCAGCCCAGCGGATACGCAGTATTTT.

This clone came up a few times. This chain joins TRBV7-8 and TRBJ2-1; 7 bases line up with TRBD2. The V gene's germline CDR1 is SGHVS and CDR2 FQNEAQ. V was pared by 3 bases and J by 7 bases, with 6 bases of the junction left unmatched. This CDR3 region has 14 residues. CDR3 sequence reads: CASSFSGGSNEQFF. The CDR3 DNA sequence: TGTGCCAGCAGCTTTTCCGGCGGGAGTAATGAGCAGTTCTTC.

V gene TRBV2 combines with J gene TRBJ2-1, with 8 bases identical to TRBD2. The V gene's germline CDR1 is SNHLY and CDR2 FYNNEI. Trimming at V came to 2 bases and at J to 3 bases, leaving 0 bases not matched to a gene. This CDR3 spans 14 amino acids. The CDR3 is CASSELAGYNEQFF. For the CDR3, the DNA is TGTGCCAGCAGTGAACTAGCGGGCTACAATGAGCAGTTCTTC.

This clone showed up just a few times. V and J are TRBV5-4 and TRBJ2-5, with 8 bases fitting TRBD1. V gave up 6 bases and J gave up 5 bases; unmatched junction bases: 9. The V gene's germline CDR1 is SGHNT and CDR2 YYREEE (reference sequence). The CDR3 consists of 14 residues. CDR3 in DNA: TGTGCCAGCACCCCCCAGGGGGCTGGGGAGACCCAGTACTTC. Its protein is CASTPQGAGETQYF. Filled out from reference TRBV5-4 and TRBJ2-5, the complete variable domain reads ETGVTQSPTHLIKTRGQQVTLRCSSQSGHNTVSWYQQALGQGPQFIFQYYREEENGRGNFPPRFSGLQFPNYSSELNVNALELDDSALYLCASTPQGAGETQYFGPGTRLLVL.

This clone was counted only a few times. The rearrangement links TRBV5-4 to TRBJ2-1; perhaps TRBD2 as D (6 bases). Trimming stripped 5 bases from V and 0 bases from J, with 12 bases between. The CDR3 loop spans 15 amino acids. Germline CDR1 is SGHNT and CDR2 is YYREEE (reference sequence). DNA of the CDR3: TGTGCCAGCAGGCTAGCGTTTAGCTCCTACAATGAGCAGTTCTTC. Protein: CASRLAFSSYNEQFF.

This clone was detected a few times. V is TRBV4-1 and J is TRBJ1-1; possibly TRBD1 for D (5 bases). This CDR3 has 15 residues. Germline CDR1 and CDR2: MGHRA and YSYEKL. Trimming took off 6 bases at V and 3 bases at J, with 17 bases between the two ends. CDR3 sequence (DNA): TGCGCCAGCAGGCAAACATCAGGGATCGACACTGAAGCTTTCTTT. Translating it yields CASRQTSGIDTEAFF.

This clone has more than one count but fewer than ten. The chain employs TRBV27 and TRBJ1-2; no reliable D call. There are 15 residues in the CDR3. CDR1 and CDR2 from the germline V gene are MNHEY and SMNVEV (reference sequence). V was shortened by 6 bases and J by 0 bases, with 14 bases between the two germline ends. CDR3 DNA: TGTGCCAGCAGCCCAACATATTCGTCTAACTATGGCTACACCTTC. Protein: CASSPTYSSNYGYTF.

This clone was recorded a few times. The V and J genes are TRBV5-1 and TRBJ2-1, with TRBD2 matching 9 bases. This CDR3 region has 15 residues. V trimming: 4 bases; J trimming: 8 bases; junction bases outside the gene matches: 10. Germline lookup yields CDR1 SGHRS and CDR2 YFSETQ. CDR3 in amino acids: CASSRSGGLGDEQFF. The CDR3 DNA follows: TGCGCCAGCAGCCGAAGCGGGGGGCTCGGGGATGAGCAGTTCTTC.

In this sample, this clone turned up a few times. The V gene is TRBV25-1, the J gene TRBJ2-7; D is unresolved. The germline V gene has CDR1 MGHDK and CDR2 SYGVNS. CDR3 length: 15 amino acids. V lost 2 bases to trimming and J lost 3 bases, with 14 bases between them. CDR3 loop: CASSEVKSPGYEQYF. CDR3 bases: TGTGCCAGCAGTGAAGTTAAATCTCCGGGCTACGAGCAGTACTTC.

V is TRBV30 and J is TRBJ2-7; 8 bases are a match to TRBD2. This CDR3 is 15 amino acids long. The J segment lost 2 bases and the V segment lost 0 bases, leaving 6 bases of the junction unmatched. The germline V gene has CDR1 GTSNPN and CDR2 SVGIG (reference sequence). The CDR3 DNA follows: TGTGCCTGGAGTGTAGGTCTAGCGGGCCCCTACGAGCAGTACTTC. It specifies CAWSVGLAGPYEQYF.

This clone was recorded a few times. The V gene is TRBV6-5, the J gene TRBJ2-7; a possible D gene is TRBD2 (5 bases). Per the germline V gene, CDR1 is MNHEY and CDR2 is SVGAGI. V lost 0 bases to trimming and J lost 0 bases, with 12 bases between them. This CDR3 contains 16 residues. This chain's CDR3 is CASSYSGAASSYEQYF. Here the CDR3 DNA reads TGTGCCAGCAGTTACTCGGGAGCGGCTAGCTCCTACGAGCAGTACTTC.

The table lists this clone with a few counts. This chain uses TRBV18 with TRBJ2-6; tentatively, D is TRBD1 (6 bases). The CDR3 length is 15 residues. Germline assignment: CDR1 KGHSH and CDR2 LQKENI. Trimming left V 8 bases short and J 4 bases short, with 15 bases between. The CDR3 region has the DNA TGTGCCAGCCGAAGACAGGTCTCCGGGGCCAACGTCCTGACTTTC. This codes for CASRRQVSGANVLTF.

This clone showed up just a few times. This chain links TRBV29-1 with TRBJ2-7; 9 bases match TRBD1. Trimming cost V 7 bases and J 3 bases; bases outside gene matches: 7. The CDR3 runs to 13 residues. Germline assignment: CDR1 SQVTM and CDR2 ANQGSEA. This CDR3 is CSASGDRVYEQYF. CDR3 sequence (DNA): TGCAGCGCGAGCGGGGACAGGGTCTACGAGCAGTACTTC.

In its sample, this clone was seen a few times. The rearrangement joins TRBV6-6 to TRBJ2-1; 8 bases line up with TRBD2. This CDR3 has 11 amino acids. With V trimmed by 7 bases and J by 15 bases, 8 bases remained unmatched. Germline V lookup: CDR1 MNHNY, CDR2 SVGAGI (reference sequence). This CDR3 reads CASNSGTSRFF. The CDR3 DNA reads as TGTGCCAGCAACTCCGGGACTAGTCGGTTCTTC.

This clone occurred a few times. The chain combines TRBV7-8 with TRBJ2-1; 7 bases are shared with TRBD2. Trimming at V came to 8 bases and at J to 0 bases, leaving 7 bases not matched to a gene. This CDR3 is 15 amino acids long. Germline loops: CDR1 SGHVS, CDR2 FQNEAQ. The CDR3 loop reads CASGGPGGSYNEQFF. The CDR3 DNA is TGTGCCAGCGGGGGACCGGGGGGCTCCTACAATGAGCAGTTCTTC. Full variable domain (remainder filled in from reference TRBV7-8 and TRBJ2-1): GAGVSQSPRYKVAKRGQDVALRCDPISGHVSLFWYQQALGQGPEFLTYFQNEAQLDKSGLPSDRFFAERPEGSVSTLKIQRTQQEDSAVYLCASGGPGGSYNEQFFGPGTRLTVL.

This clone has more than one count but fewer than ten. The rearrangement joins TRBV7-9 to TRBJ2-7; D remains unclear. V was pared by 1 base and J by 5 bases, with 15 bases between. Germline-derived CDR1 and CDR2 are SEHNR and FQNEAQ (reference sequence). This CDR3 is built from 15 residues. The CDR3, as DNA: TGTGCCAGCAGCTTAGGTGGTCTAGGAGCCCACGAGCAGTACTTC. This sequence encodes CASSLGGLGAHEQYF.

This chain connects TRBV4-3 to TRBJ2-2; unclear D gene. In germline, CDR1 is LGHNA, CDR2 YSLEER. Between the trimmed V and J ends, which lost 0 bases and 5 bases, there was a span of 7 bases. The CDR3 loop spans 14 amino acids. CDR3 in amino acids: CASSQDGQTGELFF. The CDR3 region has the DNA TGCGCCAGCAGCCAAGATGGTCAGACCGGGGAGCTGTTTTTT.

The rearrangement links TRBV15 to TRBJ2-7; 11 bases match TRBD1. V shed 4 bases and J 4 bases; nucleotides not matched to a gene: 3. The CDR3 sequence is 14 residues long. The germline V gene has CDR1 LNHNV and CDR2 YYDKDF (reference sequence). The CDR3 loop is CATSMDRGQYEQYF. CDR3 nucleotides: TGTGCCACCAGCATGGACAGGGGGCAGTACGAGCAGTACTTC.

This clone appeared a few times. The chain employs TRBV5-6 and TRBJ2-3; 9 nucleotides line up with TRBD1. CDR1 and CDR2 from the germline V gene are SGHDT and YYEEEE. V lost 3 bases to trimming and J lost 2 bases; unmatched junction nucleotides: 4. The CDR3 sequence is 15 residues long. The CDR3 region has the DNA TGTGCCAGCAGCTACGGGACAGGGACCACAGATACGCAGTATTTT. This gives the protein CASSYGTGTTDTQYF.

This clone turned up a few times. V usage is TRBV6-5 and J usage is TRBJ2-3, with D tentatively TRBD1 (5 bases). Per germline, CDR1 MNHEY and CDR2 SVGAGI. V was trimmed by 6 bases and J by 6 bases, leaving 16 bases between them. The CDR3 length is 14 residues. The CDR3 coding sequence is TGTGCCAGCAGCCGGACAAGCCATGCGGATACGCAGTATTTT. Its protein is CASSRTSHADTQYF.

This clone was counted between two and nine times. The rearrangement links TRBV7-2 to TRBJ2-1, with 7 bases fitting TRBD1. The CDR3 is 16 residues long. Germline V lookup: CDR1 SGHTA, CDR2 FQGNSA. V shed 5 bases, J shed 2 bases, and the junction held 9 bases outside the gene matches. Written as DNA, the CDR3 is TGTGCCAGCAGCGAGGGACAGCCGTACCCCTACAATGAGCAGTTCTTC. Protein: CASSEGQPYPYNEQFF.

In DNA, the CDR3 is TGCGCCAGCAGCCAAGATATTAGCAGCTCCTACAATGAGCAGTTCTTC. It yields the protein CASSQDISSSYNEQFF. The chain uses TRBV4-1 and TRBJ2-1, with D hard to call. This CDR3 region has 16 residues. The V end was cut by 0 bases, the J end by 0 bases, with 9 bases between. Germline values: CDR1 MGHRA, CDR2 YSYEKL.

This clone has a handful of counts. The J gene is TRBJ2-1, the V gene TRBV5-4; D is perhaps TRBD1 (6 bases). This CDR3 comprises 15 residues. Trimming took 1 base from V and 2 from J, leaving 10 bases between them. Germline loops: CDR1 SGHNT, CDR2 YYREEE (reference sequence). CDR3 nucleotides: TGTGCCAGCAGCTTGAGGGGGAAACCCTACAATGAGCAGTTCTTC. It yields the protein CASSLRGKPYNEQFF.

CDR3 nucleotides: TGTGCCAGCAGTGTAGACATGGTTTGGCAGCCCCAGCATTTT. This codes for CASSVDMVWQPQHF. The chain recombines TRBV2 with TRBJ1-5; unclear D gene. Deletions cut 4 bases from V and 7 bases from J, with 14 bases between. The length of the CDR3 is 14 residues. Germline CDR1 is SNHLY and CDR2 is FYNNEI.